This is a list of T cell receptor beta chains from one sample in a study of graft-versus-host responses after intestinal transplantation. Sequenced by immunoSEQ multiplex PCR; TCRdb stores in-frame clones only, minus some. The table shows around 110,000 clones, with 90% to 95% occurring only once. Their recognized antigens are unknown. The starting material was unstimulated CD4+ T cells sorted from spleen or lymph node cells, obtained before transplant. The origin of the receptors is a human donor who was the organ donor for an intestinal transplant. CDR3s include the opening cysteine and the closing phenylalanine or tryptophan. A D gene is named only where the DNA matches it firmly. Clone size is not always given. Where it is, it says once, few, many or a class for expanded clones.

j_call: TRBJ1-1
v_call: TRBV19
d_call: -
clone_size: -
cdr3_aa: CASTSRMVSTEAFF
cdr3_nt: TGTGCCAGTACCTCGAGGATGGTATCAACTGAAGCTTTCTTT

j_call: TRBJ1-1
v_call: TRBV19
d_call: -
clone_size: -
cdr3_aa: CASKETEGTEAFF
cdr3_nt: TGTGCCAGTAAGGAAACGGAGGGCACTGAAGCTTTCTTT

j_call: TRBJ2-2
v_call: TRBV5-4
d_call: -
clone_size: -
cdr3_aa: CASSQQATGELFF
cdr3_nt: TGTGCCAGCAGCCAGCAAGCTACCGGGGAGCTGTTTTTT

j_call: TRBJ2-7
v_call: TRBV30
d_call: TRBD2
clone_size: -
cdr3_aa: CAWTRRGLAGSSSYEQYF
cdr3_nt: TGTGCCTGGACTCGGAGGGGACTAGCGGGAAGTAGCTCCTACGAGCAGTACTTC

j_call: TRBJ2-5
v_call: TRBV2
d_call: -
clone_size: -
cdr3_aa: CASSLLGTQYF
cdr3_nt: TGTGCCAGCAGCCTCCTTGGGACCCAGTACTTC

j_call: TRBJ2-5
v_call: TRBV29-1
d_call: -
clone_size: -
cdr3_aa: CSASRGGPRETQYF
cdr3_nt: TGCAGCGCGTCCCGAGGGGGGCCTCGGGAGACCCAGTACTTC

j_call: TRBJ1-2
v_call: TRBV2
d_call: -
clone_size: -
cdr3_aa: CASNQDRTNYGYTF
cdr3_nt: TGTGCCAGCAACCAAGACAGGACTAACTATGGCTACACCTTC

j_call: TRBJ2-2
v_call: TRBV5-1
d_call: -
clone_size: -
cdr3_aa: CASSLEGRGGTGELFF
cdr3_nt: TGCGCCAGCAGCTTGGAGGGCAGGGGAGGCACCGGGGAGCTGTTTTTT

j_call: TRBJ2-3
v_call: TRBV11-2
d_call: -
clone_size: -
cdr3_aa: CASSLVRITDTQYF
cdr3_nt: TGTGCCAGCAGCTTAGTCCGGATCACAGATACGCAGTATTTT

j_call: TRBJ2-2
v_call: TRBV4-3
d_call: -
clone_size: -
cdr3_aa: CASSRHLENTGELFF
cdr3_nt: TGCGCCAGCAGCCGGCACCTTGAGAACACCGGGGAGCTGTTTTTT

j_call: TRBJ1-2
v_call: TRBV6-5
d_call: -
clone_size: -
cdr3_aa: CASRDGDRYLYGYTF
cdr3_nt: TGTGCCAGTCGTGACGGGGACCGTTACCTCTATGGCTACACCTTC

j_call: TRBJ1-1
v_call: TRBV5-1
d_call: -
clone_size: -
cdr3_aa: CASSPRGGVPEAFF
cdr3_nt: TGCGCCAGCAGCCCGAGGGGAGGGGTCCCTGAAGCTTTCTTT

j_call: TRBJ2-3
v_call: TRBV27
d_call: -
clone_size: -
cdr3_aa: CASSLGGLTDMQYF
cdr3_nt: TGTGCCAGCAGTTTAGGGGGGCTCACAGATATGCAGTATTTT

j_call: TRBJ1-2
v_call: TRBV4-3
d_call: TRBD1
clone_size: -
cdr3_aa: CASSQQGANYGYTF
cdr3_nt: TGCGCCAGCAGCCAACAGGGGGCGAACTATGGCTACACCTTC

j_call: TRBJ2-3
v_call: TRBV6-6
d_call: TRBD2
clone_size: -
cdr3_aa: CASSYPLAVADTQYF
cdr3_nt: TGTGCCAGCAGTTACCCACTAGCGGTGGCAGATACGCAGTATTTT

j_call: TRBJ2-3
v_call: TRBV5-6
d_call: TRBD1
clone_size: -
cdr3_aa: CASSSGTGKSTDTQYF
cdr3_nt: TGTGCCAGCAGCTCCGGGACAGGGAAAAGCACAGATACGCAGTATTTT

j_call: TRBJ2-5
v_call: TRBV2
d_call: -
clone_size: -
cdr3_aa: CASRGQQETQYF
cdr3_nt: TGTGCCAGCAGGGGACAACAAGAGACCCAGTACTTC

j_call: TRBJ2-1
v_call: TRBV15
d_call: -
clone_size: -
cdr3_aa: CATSRGTGSKGNEQFF
cdr3_nt: TGTGCCACCAGCAGAGGCACGGGGTCCAAGGGGAATGAGCAGTTCTTC

j_call: TRBJ1-1
v_call: TRBV6-5
d_call: -
clone_size: -
cdr3_aa: CASSSANGGKRAFF
cdr3_nt: TGTGCCAGCAGTTCCGCGAACGGGGGGAAAAGAGCTTTCTTT

j_call: TRBJ1-2
v_call: TRBV4-2
d_call: -
clone_size: -
cdr3_aa: CASSPRQAYGYTF
cdr3_nt: TGTGCCAGCAGCCCCCGACAGGCTTATGGCTACACCTTC

j_call: TRBJ2-7
v_call: TRBV6-1
d_call: -
clone_size: -
cdr3_aa: CASTSGWSSYEQYF
cdr3_nt: TGTGCCAGCACTTCAGGGTGGAGCTCCTACGAGCAGTACTTC

j_call: TRBJ2-3
v_call: TRBV28
d_call: -
clone_size: once
cdr3_aa: CASTPAGERTTSTDTQYF
cdr3_nt: TGTGCCAGCACACCGGCGGGTGAGCGAACCACTAGCACAGATACGCAGTATTTT

j_call: TRBJ2-7
v_call: TRBV7-9
d_call: TRBD2
clone_size: few
cdr3_aa: CASSLGGGRAYEQYF
cdr3_nt: TGTGCCAGCAGCTTAGGGGGCGGGAGGGCCTACGAGCAGTACTTC

j_call: TRBJ2-5
v_call: TRBV18
d_call: -
clone_size: -
cdr3_aa: CASSPSIEETQYF
cdr3_nt: TGTGCCAGCTCACCTAGTATCGAGGAGACCCAGTACTTC

j_call: TRBJ1-2
v_call: TRBV7-2
d_call: -
clone_size: -
cdr3_aa: CASSTGPQGGYGYTF
cdr3_nt: TGTGCCAGCAGCACCGGACCCCAAGGGGGGTATGGCTACACCTTC

j_call: TRBJ2-1
v_call: TRBV13
d_call: -
clone_size: -
cdr3_aa: CASTPSAGGTPRDNEQFF
cdr3_nt: TGTGCCAGCACTCCCTCGGCTGGCGGAACCCCTCGGGACAATGAGCAGTTCTTC

j_call: TRBJ2-2
v_call: TRBV6-5
d_call: TRBD2
clone_size: -
cdr3_aa: CASSWNRGAGELFF
cdr3_nt: TGTGCCAGCAGTTGGAACCGGGGGGCCGGGGAGCTGTTTTTT

j_call: TRBJ1-1
v_call: TRBV7-2
d_call: TRBD1
clone_size: -
cdr3_aa: CASSGQVNTEAFF
cdr3_nt: TGTGCCAGCAGCGGACAGGTAAACACTGAAGCTTTCTTT

j_call: TRBJ1-5
v_call: TRBV28
d_call: -
clone_size: -
cdr3_aa: CASSQEGMDNQPQHF
cdr3_nt: TGTGCCAGCAGTCAAGAGGGGATGGACAATCAGCCCCAGCATTTT

j_call: TRBJ2-4
v_call: TRBV10-1
d_call: TRBD2
clone_size: -
cdr3_aa: CASPEGLAGGPGNIQYF
cdr3_nt: TGCGCCAGCCCCGAAGGGCTAGCGGGAGGGCCGGGAAACATTCAGTACTTC

j_call: TRBJ2-3
v_call: TRBV6-5
d_call: TRBD2
clone_size: -
cdr3_aa: CASSSVAGRGADTQYF
cdr3_nt: TGTGCCAGCAGTTCCGTAGCGGGAAGAGGTGCAGATACGCAGTATTTT

j_call: TRBJ2-3
v_call: TRBV29-1
d_call: -
clone_size: -
cdr3_aa: CSVDFFLGSTDTQYF
cdr3_nt: TGCAGCGTTGATTTTTTTCTAGGGAGCACAGATACGCAGTATTTT

j_call: TRBJ1-6
v_call: TRBV18
d_call: -
clone_size: once
cdr3_aa: CASSPISTAANSPLHF
cdr3_nt: TGTGCCAGCTCACCAATATCGACAGCCGCTAATTCACCCCTCCACTTT

j_call: TRBJ1-1
v_call: TRBV5-1
d_call: TRBD1
clone_size: -
cdr3_aa: CASSWDRPNTEAFF
cdr3_nt: TGCGCCAGCAGCTGGGACAGGCCGAACACTGAAGCTTTCTTT

j_call: TRBJ2-1
v_call: TRBV7-2
d_call: -
clone_size: -
cdr3_aa: CASSLVRYNEQFF
cdr3_nt: TGTGCCAGCAGCTTAGTACGGTACAATGAGCAGTTCTTC

j_call: TRBJ2-7
v_call: TRBV6-5
d_call: -
clone_size: -
cdr3_aa: CASSEAQGVRQYF
cdr3_nt: TGTGCCAGCAGTGAAGCCCAGGGAGTGAGGCAGTACTTC

j_call: TRBJ2-1
v_call: TRBV5-4
d_call: TRBD2
clone_size: -
cdr3_aa: CASSLGLAGDNEQFF
cdr3_nt: TGTGCCAGCAGCTTAGGACTAGCGGGAGACAATGAGCAGTTCTTC

j_call: TRBJ2-1
v_call: TRBV7-3
d_call: -
clone_size: -
cdr3_aa: CASSLTSGNYNEQFF
cdr3_nt: TGTGCCAGCAGCTTAACGAGCGGCAACTACAATGAGCAGTTCTTC

j_call: TRBJ2-4
v_call: TRBV6-6
d_call: -
clone_size: -
cdr3_aa: CASSWRAVSKNIQYF
cdr3_nt: TGTGCCAGCAGTTGGCGGGCTGTTTCCAAAAACATTCAGTACTTC

j_call: TRBJ1-3
v_call: TRBV7-3
d_call: TRBD1
clone_size: -
cdr3_aa: CASSLSGRDSELQGGNTIYF
cdr3_nt: TGTGCCAGCAGCTTATCGGGTCGGGACAGCGAATTACAGGGTGGAAACACCATATATTTT

j_call: TRBJ1-4
v_call: TRBV27
d_call: -
clone_size: -
cdr3_aa: CASSHSLRGEKLFF
cdr3_nt: TGTGCCAGCAGCCACAGCCTCCGCGGGGAAAAACTGTTTTTT

j_call: TRBJ1-5
v_call: TRBV11-2
d_call: -
clone_size: -
cdr3_aa: CASSKETGVQPQHF
cdr3_nt: TGTGCCAGCAGCAAGGAGACAGGCGTGCAGCCCCAGCATTTT

j_call: TRBJ2-7
v_call: TRBV9
d_call: TRBD2
clone_size: -
cdr3_aa: CASSEGLAGTYEQYF
cdr3_nt: TGTGCCAGCAGCGAGGGACTAGCGGGTACCTACGAGCAGTACTTC

j_call: TRBJ1-5
v_call: TRBV7-2
d_call: -
clone_size: -
cdr3_aa: CASSLSGGQPQHF
cdr3_nt: TGTGCCAGCAGCCTTTCGGGGGGGCAGCCCCAGCATTTT

j_call: TRBJ2-7
v_call: TRBV29-1
d_call: -
clone_size: once
cdr3_aa: CSVVRGISYEQYF
cdr3_nt: TGCAGCGTTGTACGGGGGATCTCCTACGAGCAGTACTTC

j_call: TRBJ2-3
v_call: TRBV28
d_call: -
clone_size: -
cdr3_aa: CASSLLGASGNTQYF
cdr3_nt: TGTGCCAGCAGTTTATTGGGGGCTAGTGGAAATACGCAGTATTTT

j_call: TRBJ1-5
v_call: TRBV4-1
d_call: -
clone_size: -
cdr3_aa: CASSQDRGQPQHF
cdr3_nt: TGCGCCAGCAGCCAAGATCGGGGACAGCCCCAGCATTTT

j_call: TRBJ2-1
v_call: TRBV19
d_call: TRBD2
clone_size: -
cdr3_aa: CASSTRGLAGGYNEQFF
cdr3_nt: TGTGCCAGTAGTACCCGCGGACTAGCGGGAGGATACAATGAGCAGTTCTTC

j_call: TRBJ2-5
v_call: TRBV5-4
d_call: TRBD2
clone_size: -
cdr3_aa: CASSSDRSGRARTQYF
cdr3_nt: TGTGCCAGCAGCTCGGATCGTAGCGGGAGGGCTAGGACCCAGTACTTC